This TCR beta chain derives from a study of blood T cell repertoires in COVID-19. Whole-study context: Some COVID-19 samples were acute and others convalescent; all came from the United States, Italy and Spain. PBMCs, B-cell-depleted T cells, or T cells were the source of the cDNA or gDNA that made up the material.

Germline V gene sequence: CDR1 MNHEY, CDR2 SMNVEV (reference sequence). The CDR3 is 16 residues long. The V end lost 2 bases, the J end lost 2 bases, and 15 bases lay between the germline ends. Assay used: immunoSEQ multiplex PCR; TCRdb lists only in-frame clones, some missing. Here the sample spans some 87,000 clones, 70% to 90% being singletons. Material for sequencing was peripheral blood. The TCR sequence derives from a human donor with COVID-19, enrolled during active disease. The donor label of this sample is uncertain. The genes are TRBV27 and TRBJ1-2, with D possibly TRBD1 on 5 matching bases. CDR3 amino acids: CASSLGPWGRNYGYTF. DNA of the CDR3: TGTGCCAGCAGTTTAGGGCCCTGGGGCAGAAACTATGGCTACACCTTC.